Following are 28 T cell receptor beta chains from one sample sequenced in a study of Ad26.COV2.S vaccination and SARS-CoV-2 variants. Some clones are missing from TCRdb's copy, which holds only in-frame ones; the method was immunoSEQ multiplex PCR. Of about 460,000 clones in the sample, nearly 90% are singletons; the top ten hold about 1.5%. Treatment reported: 15 to 20 received Ad26.COV2.S at low or high dose, single or two shots; a few received placebo; per-sample allocation not given. The samples were gathered on day 63 after the first injection of vaccine or placebo. The material sequenced was peripheral blood, taken in a trial of Ad26.COV2.S vaccine versus placebo. All receptors come from a person between 18 and 60 years old who received the Ad26.COV2.S COVID-19 vaccine or a placebo.

The rearrangement links TRBV5-1 to TRBJ2-1, with D possibly matching TRBD1 (6 bases). CDR1 and CDR2 (germline): SGHRS, YFSETQ. V was shortened by 4 bases and J by 9 bases, with 14 bases between the two germline ends. The CDR3 length is 13 residues. The DNA for the CDR3 is TGCGCCAGCAGCAAAAGGACAGAAGGTGAGCAGTTCTTC. Translating it yields CASSKRTEGEQFF.

The V call is TRBV29-1, the J call TRBJ1-2; perhaps TRBD1 as D (6 bases). The germline V gene encodes CDR1 SQVTM and CDR2 ANQGSEA. V was clipped by 7 bases and J by 4 bases, with 13 bases between them. The length of the CDR3 is 12 residues. This CDR3 is CSAEKGVYGYTF. The CDR3, as DNA: TGCAGCGCCGAAAAGGGGGTCTATGGCTACACCTTC.

V is TRBV2 and J is TRBJ1-4; unclear D gene. Trimming took off 10 bases at V and 4 bases at J, with 25 bases between the two ends. This CDR3 spans 17 amino acids. Germline V gene lookup returns CDR1 SNHLY and CDR2 FYNNEI. CDR3 sequence (DNA): TGTGCCACCTTAAAGCAGGAAGGAGGGCCGCTTAATGAAAAACTGTTTTTT. Residues: CATLKQEGGPLNEKLFF.

This rearrangement joins TRBV29-1 to TRBJ2-2, with D maybe TRBD1 (6 bases). V lost 0 bases and J 2 bases, leaving 16 bases between the germline ends. The germline gives CDR1 SQVTM, CDR2 ANQGSEA. CDR3 length: 17 residues. CDR3 coding DNA: TGCAGCGTTGAAGAGTTTCCAGGGGCATCAAACACCGGGGAGCTGTTTTTT. Amino acids: CSVEEFPGASNTGELFF.

The gene calls are TRBV10-2 and TRBJ2-6; TRBD2 aligns across 13 bases. Germline assignment: CDR1 WSHSY and CDR2 SAAADI. V lost 2 bases, J lost 1 base, and 2 bases stayed unmatched. This CDR3 has 18 residues. CDR3 loop: CASSEGLAGASGANVLTF. CDR3 in DNA: TGCGCCAGCAGTGAGGGACTAGCGGGAGCATCTGGGGCCAACGTCCTGACTTTC.

V is TRBV3-1 (or the pseudogene TRBV3-2) and J is TRBJ1-1; tentatively, D is TRBD1 (6 bases). The CDR3 runs to 18 residues. V was pared by 4 bases and J by 2 bases, with 23 bases between. Germline CDR1 is LGHDT and CDR2 is YNNKEL (reference sequence). CDR3 protein: CASSRRGKTGQRNTEAFF. The CDR3 DNA sequence: TGTGCCAGCAGCCGCCGAGGAAAAACAGGGCAGCGCAACACTGAAGCTTTCTTT.

This clone showed up just once. The chain recombines TRBV6-6 with TRBJ1-1, with 8 nucleotides matching TRBD1. Germline V CDR1 and CDR2: MNHNY, SVGAGI (reference sequence). The CDR3 covers 15 residues. With V trimmed by 6 bases and J by 1 base, 7 bases remained unmatched. The CDR3 region has the DNA TGTGCCAGCAGGGACCAGGGGGCGGGGAACACTGAAGCTTTCTTT. This sequence encodes CASRDQGAGNTEAFF.

The gene calls are TRBV3-1 (or the pseudogene TRBV3-2) and TRBJ2-7; D unresolved. V lost 2 bases and J 3 bases, leaving 17 bases between the germline ends. CDR3 length equals 16 residues. Germline lookup yields CDR1 LGHDT and CDR2 YNNKEL (reference sequence). The CDR3 nucleotides read TGTGCCAGCAGCCAATATACCAGAGGCCCCAGCTACGAGCAGTACTTC. This translates into CASSQYTRGPSYEQYF.

This clone was seen a few times. The chain recombines TRBV7-2 with TRBJ2-7, with no clear D. Trimming pared 3 bases from V and 6 bases from J, leaving 12 bases between. Germline V CDR1 and CDR2: SGHTA, FQGNSA. The CDR3 extends over 13 amino acids. CDR3 DNA: TGTGCCAGCAGCTTCAGTCAGAAAACCGAGCAGTACTTC. Residues: CASSFSQKTEQYF.

V usage is TRBV15 and J usage is TRBJ1-2; 8 positions match TRBD1. Germline-derived CDR1 and CDR2 are LNHNV and YYDKDF (reference sequence). Trimming removed 0 bases from V and 2 bases from J; junction bases left unmatched: 8. The CDR3 spans 17 residues. This chain's CDR3 is CATSREVRTGGNYGYTF. The CDR3 coding sequence is TGTGCCACCAGCAGAGAAGTAAGAACAGGGGGGAACTATGGCTACACCTTC.

The rearrangement joins TRBV6-5 to TRBJ2-7; D is possibly TRBD1 (6 bases). Trimming shortened V by 7 bases and J by 2 bases, and 9 bases separated the two germline ends. Germline CDR1 MNHEY, CDR2 SVGAGI. CDR3 length: 12 residues. The CDR3 here is CASTGTTYEQYF. In DNA, the CDR3 is TGTGCCAGCACCGGGACAACCTACGAGCAGTACTTC.

This clone was counted once. The chain couples TRBV2 to TRBJ1-2; D unclear. Germline V gene lookup returns CDR1 SNHLY and CDR2 FYNNEI. The CDR3 is 11 amino acids. The V and J ends lost 6 bases and 7 bases respectively, with 9 bases between them. The CDR3 DNA reads TGTGCCAGCAGACCTTCGCTTGGCTACACCTTC. It codes for CASRPSLGYTF. Together with reference TRBV2 and TRBJ1-2, the CDR3 gives the full variable domain: EPEVTQTPSHQVTQMGQEVILRCVPISNHLYFYWYRQILGQKVEFLVSFYNNEISEKSEIFDDQFSVERPDGSNFTLKIRSTKLEDSAMYFCASRPSLGYTFGSGTRLTVV.

The chain uses TRBV27 and TRBJ2-7; 10 bases fit TRBD1. The germline CDR1 and CDR2 sequences are MNHEY and SMNVEV (reference sequence). The CDR3 has 14 amino acids. The J segment lost 5 bases and the V segment lost 5 bases, leaving 6 bases of the junction unmatched. Here the CDR3 reads CASSQRDRGDEQYF. The CDR3, as DNA: TGTGCCAGCAGTCAAAGGGACAGGGGCGACGAGCAGTACTTC.

In its sample, this clone was seen once. This chain links TRBV5-1 with TRBJ1-3; D remains unclear. CDR1 and CDR2 from the germline V gene are SGHRS and YFSETQ. The CDR3 has 14 amino acids. The V end was cut by 5 bases, the J end by 2 bases, with 11 bases between. The CDR3 DNA reads TGCGCCAGCAGTCCGACTACAGCTGGAAACACCATATATTTT. Residues: CASSPTTAGNTIYF.

As regards this clone: This sample includes further DNA sequences coding for the same CDR3. The chain employs TRBV7-2 and TRBJ2-6; D possibly uses TRBD1 or TRBD2 (5 bases each). CDR3 length: 15 amino acids. Trimming removed 1 base at V and 2 bases at J, with 6 bases between. Germline V CDR1 and CDR2: SGHTA, FQGNSA. CDR3 amino acids: CASSLGGAGANVLTF. CDR3 nucleotide sequence: TGTGCCAGCAGCTTAGGAGGGGCTGGGGCCAACGTCCTGACTTTC.

J is TRBJ2-3 and V is TRBV2; tentatively, D is TRBD1 (5 bases). Between the trimmed V and J ends, which lost 8 bases and 2 bases, there was a span of 5 bases. Germline V lookup: CDR1 SNHLY, CDR2 FYNNEI. This CDR3 has 11 amino acids. CDR3 in amino acids: CASGATDTQYF. CDR3 nucleotides: TGTGCCAGCGGGGCCACAGATACGCAGTATTTT.

In DNA form, the CDR3 reads TGTGCCTGGAGTACCACAGGCGTAACTGAAGCTTTCTTT. Its protein product is CAWSTTGVTEAFF. The chain is built from TRBV30 and TRBJ1-1; perhaps TRBD1 as D (5 bases). CDR1 is GTSNPN and CDR2 is SVGIG in the germline V gene (reference sequence). The ends were cut back, 2 bases at V and 5 bases at J, with 12 bases in the middle. This CDR3 is built from 13 residues.

The chain employs TRBV4-1 and TRBJ2-7; D is undetermined. CDR1 MGHRA and CDR2 YSYEKL come from the germline V gene. Trimming removed 2 bases from V and 0 bases from J, with 11 bases in between. CDR3 length: 15 residues. This chain's CDR3 is CASSQQSGPSYEQYF. The CDR3 coding sequence is TGCGCCAGCAGCCAACAATCCGGGCCCTCCTACGAGCAGTACTTC.

This sequence joins TRBV6-5 and TRBJ1-6, with D possibly matching TRBD1 (5 bases). The CDR3 loop spans 15 amino acids. V was cut by 0 bases and J by 5 bases, with 8 bases left in between. Per the germline V gene, CDR1 is MNHEY and CDR2 is SVGAGI. CDR3 in amino acids: CASSYSIRDNSPLHF. The CDR3, as DNA: TGTGCCAGCAGTTACTCGATCAGGGATAATTCACCCCTCCACTTT.

The chain couples TRBV20-1 to TRBJ2-1; 10 bases fit TRBD2. From germline, CDR1 is DFQATT and CDR2 SNEGSKA (reference sequence). This CDR3 has 14 amino acids. Trimming took 6 bases from V and 8 from J; bases not matched to a gene: 10. CDR3 loop: CSASTLAGAYEQFF. The CDR3, as DNA: TGCAGTGCCAGTACCCTAGCGGGAGCCTATGAGCAGTTCTTC.

The chain carries TRBV6-5 and TRBJ2-1, with D unresolved. CDR1 is MNHEY and CDR2 is SVGAGI in the germline V gene. CDR3 length: 16 amino acids. Trimming cost V 0 bases and J 0 bases, with 9 bases left between them. The CDR3 bases are TGTGCCAGCAGTTACTCGTACGGTAGCTCCTACAATGAGCAGTTCTTC. This gives the protein CASSYSYGSSYNEQFF.

V and J are TRBV6-5 and TRBJ1-2, with TRBD1 identical over 11 bases. Germline assignment: CDR1 MNHEY and CDR2 SVGAGI. The CDR3 is made up of 15 amino acids. With V trimmed by 6 bases and J by 5 bases, 8 bases remained unmatched. CDR3 DNA sequence: TGTGCCAGCAGCACAAGGGACAGGGGGTTTTATGGCTACACCTTC. Translating gives CASSTRDRGFYGYTF.

The rearrangement links TRBV6-5 to TRBJ2-7; 13 bases are a match to TRBD2. Germline CDR1 reads MNHEY; CDR2 reads SVGAGI. J gave up 2 bases and V 0 bases, and 1 base lay outside the gene matches. This CDR3 has 16 amino acids. CDR3 amino acids: CASSYSTSGGAYEQYF. CDR3 bases: TGTGCCAGCAGTTACTCTACTAGCGGGGGGGCCTACGAGCAGTACTTC.

The chain has TRBV2 and TRBJ2-5; 12 bases are a match to TRBD2. The V gene's germline CDR1 is SNHLY and CDR2 FYNNEI. The CDR3 consists of 15 residues. The ends lost 6 bases at V and 5 bases at J; junction bases unmatched: 7. CDR3 coding DNA: TGTGCCAGCAGGGCCCGACTAGCGGGGGAGGAGACCCAGTACTTC. This codes for CASRARLAGEETQYF.

The chain combines TRBV30 with TRBJ1-4; D not resolved. Germline CDR1 is GTSNPN and CDR2 is SVGIG (reference sequence). This CDR3 spans 16 amino acids. The V and J ends lost 2 bases and 3 bases respectively, with 16 bases between them. The CDR3 DNA reads TGTGCCTGGAGTCATGACGGACCCATGGCTAATGAAAAACTGTTTTTT. Residues: CAWSHDGPMANEKLFF.

J is TRBJ2-7 and V is TRBV7-8; 7 bases match TRBD1. The CDR3 has 14 amino acids. From germline, CDR1 is SGHVS and CDR2 FQNEAQ. With V trimmed by 5 bases and J by 3 bases, 7 bases remained unmatched. As DNA, the CDR3 is TGTGCCAGCAGCCTGACAGGGTCGGTCTACGAGCAGTACTTC. The encoded protein is CASSLTGSVYEQYF.

The chain has TRBV25-1 and TRBJ2-5, with 9 positions matching TRBD1. The CDR3 is made up of 14 amino acids. Germline lookup yields CDR1 MGHDK and CDR2 SYGVNS. V was pared by 9 bases and J by 5 bases, with 10 bases of the junction left unmatched. CDR3 sequence: CASAPGQGSETQYF. The CDR3 region has the DNA TGTGCCAGTGCACCGGGACAGGGTTCGGAGACCCAGTACTTC.

The chain is built from TRBV4-1 and TRBJ1-6, with 8 positions matching TRBD1. The germline V gene has CDR1 MGHRA and CDR2 YSYEKL. The CDR3 consists of 14 residues. The trim removed 6 bases at V and 9 bases at J, leaving 7 bases unmatched. CDR3 in amino acids: CASSHTGGSSPLHF. For the CDR3, the DNA is TGCGCCAGCAGTCACACAGGGGGATCTTCACCCCTCCACTTT.